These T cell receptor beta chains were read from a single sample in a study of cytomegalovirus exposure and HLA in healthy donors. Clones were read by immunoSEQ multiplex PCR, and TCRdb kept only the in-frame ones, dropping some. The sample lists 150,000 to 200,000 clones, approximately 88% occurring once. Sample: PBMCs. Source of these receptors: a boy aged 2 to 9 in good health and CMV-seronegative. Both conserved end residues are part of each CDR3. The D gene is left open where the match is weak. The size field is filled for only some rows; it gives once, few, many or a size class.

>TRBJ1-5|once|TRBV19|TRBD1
CASRWTGGSGQPQHF
TGTGCCAGTAGATGGACAGGGGGCTCGGGTCAGCCCCAGCATTTT
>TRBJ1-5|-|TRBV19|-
CASSISRGAGNQPQHF
TGTGCCAGTAGTATTTCTCGGGGGGCTGGCAATCAGCCCCAGCATTTT
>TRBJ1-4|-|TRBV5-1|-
CASSLAGADNEKLFF
TGCGCCAGCAGCCTCGCGGGGGCAGATAATGAAAAACTGTTTTTT
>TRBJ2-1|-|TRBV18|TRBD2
CASSPQQFLLAGHHNEQFF
TGTGCCAGCTCACCACAGCAGTTTTTACTAGCGGGGCACCACAATGAGCAGTTCTTC
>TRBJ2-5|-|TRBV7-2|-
CASSPQTDGETQYF
TGTGCCAGCAGCCCTCAGACTGATGGCGAGACCCAGTACTTC
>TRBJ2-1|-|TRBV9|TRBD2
CASSRGGSSGRGGEQFF
TGTGCCAGCAGCCGGGGGGGCTCTAGCGGGAGAGGGGGTGAGCAGTTCTTC
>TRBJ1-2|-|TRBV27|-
CASAPDRDYGYTF
TGTGCCAGCGCCCCCGACAGAGACTATGGCTACACCTTC
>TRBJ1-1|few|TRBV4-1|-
CASSHGQASTEAFF
TGCGCCAGCAGCCATGGGCAGGCCTCCACTGAAGCTTTCTTT
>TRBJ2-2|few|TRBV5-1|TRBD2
CASSRVRASGPPANTGELFF
TGCGCCAGCAGCCGGGTTCGGGCTAGCGGCCCTCCCGCGAACACCGGGGAGCTGTTTTTT
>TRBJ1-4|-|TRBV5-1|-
CASSHTPGQSYRLFF
TGCGCCAGTAGCCACACTCCGGGACAAAGCTATAGACTGTTTTTT
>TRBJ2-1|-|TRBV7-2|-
CASSLEPSREQFF
TGTGCCAGCAGCTTAGAGCCTAGCAGGGAGCAGTTCTTC
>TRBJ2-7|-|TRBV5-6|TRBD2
CASSRGGREQYF
TGTGCCAGCAGCCGGGGGGGGCGCGAGCAGTACTTC
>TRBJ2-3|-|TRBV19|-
CASSIGQSTDTQYF
TGTGCCAGTAGTATCGGACAGAGCACAGATACGCAGTATTTT
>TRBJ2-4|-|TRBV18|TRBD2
CASSSSGKDIQYF
TGTGCCAGCTCGTCTAGCGGGAAAGACATTCAGTACTTC
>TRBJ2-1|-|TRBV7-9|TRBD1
CASSRPRDRGLYSYNEQFF
TGTGCCAGCAGCCGCCCCCGCGACAGGGGGCTTTACTCCTACAATGAGCAGTTCTTC
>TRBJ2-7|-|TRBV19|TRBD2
CASRLAGHSSYEQYF
TGTGCCAGTAGACTAGCGGGGCATAGCTCCTACGAGCAGTACTTC
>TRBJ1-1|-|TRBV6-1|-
CASSGGEDTEAFF
TGTGCCAGCAGTGGAGGGGAGGACACTGAAGCTTTCTTT
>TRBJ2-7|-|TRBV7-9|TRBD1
CASSLARGNGPYEQYF
TGTGCCAGCAGCTTAGCCAGGGGGAACGGCCCCTACGAGCAGTACTTC
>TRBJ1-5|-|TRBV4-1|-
CASSQDRVGQPQHF
TGCGCCAGCAGCCAAGACAGGGTTGGTCAGCCCCAGCATTTT
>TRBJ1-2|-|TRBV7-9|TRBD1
CASSLVGIDRVYGYTF
TGTGCCAGCAGCTTAGTAGGGATAGACAGGGTCTATGGCTACACCTTC
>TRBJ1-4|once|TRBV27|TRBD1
CASSEGADFGEKLFF
TGTGCCAGCAGTGAGGGGGCGGATTTTGGTGAAAAACTGTTTTTT
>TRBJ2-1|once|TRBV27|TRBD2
CASSLGIPGLEVNEQFF
TGTGCCAGCAGTTTAGGAATACCGGGACTAGAAGTGAATGAGCAGTTCTTC
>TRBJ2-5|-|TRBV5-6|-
CASSLVGVGETQYF
TGTGCCAGCAGCTTGGTGGGAGTAGGGGAGACCCAGTACTTC
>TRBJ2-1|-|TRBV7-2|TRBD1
CASSPTGIGREQFF
TGTGCCAGCAGCCCGACAGGGATCGGACGTGAGCAGTTCTTC
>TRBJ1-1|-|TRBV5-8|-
CASSFERGSSTEAFF
TGTGCCAGCAGCTTTGAGAGGGGGTCCTCCACTGAAGCTTTCTTT
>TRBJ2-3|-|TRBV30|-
CAWSHRGKKGAQYF
TGTGCCTGGAGCCACCGGGGTAAAAAAGGTGCGCAGTATTTT
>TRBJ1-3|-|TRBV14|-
CASSWNAGAGNTIYF
TGTGCCAGCAGCTGGAATGCGGGGGCAGGAAACACCATATATTTT
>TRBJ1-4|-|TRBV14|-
CASSQRATAATNEKLFF
TGTGCCAGCAGCCAAAGAGCGACAGCTGCAACTAATGAAAAACTGTTTTTT
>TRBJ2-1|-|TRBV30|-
CAWSVGTRINNEQFF
TGTGCCTGGAGTGTAGGAACCAGGATTAACAATGAGCAGTTCTTC
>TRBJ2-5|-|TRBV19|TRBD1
CASSGTGEETQYF
TGTGCCAGTAGTGGGACAGGGGAAGAGACCCAGTACTTC
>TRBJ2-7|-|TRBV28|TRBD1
CASSFGTGLYEQYF
TGTGCCAGCAGTTTTGGGACAGGGCTTTACGAGCAGTACTTC
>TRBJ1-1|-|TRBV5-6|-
CASSRPGLNTEAFF
TGTGCCAGCAGCCGCCCGGGTCTTAACACTGAAGCTTTCTTT
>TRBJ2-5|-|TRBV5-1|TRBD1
CASSLGTGQETQYF
TGCGCCAGCAGCTTGGGGACAGGCCAAGAGACCCAGTACTTC
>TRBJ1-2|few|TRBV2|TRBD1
CASSESRGKPLYTF
TGTGCCAGCAGTGAGTCCAGGGGGAAACCTCTCTACACCTTC
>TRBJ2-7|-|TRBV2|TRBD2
CASSVTSGRTGEQYF
TGTGCCAGCAGTGTAACTAGCGGGAGGACGGGTGAGCAGTACTTC
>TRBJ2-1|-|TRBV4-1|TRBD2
CASSQPGLAASYNEQFF
TGCGCCAGCAGCCAGCCCGGCCTAGCGGCCTCCTACAATGAGCAGTTCTTC
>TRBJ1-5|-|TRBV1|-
CTSSQDRSWSNQPQHF
TGCACCAGCAGCCAAGACCGGTCATGGAGCAATCAGCCCCAGCATTTT
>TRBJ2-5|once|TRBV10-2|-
CASSGAGVSQETQYF
TGCGCCAGCAGTGGTGCAGGGGTGTCTCAAGAGACCCAGTACTTC
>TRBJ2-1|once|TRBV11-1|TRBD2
CASSLRLAAYNEQFF
TGTGCCAGCAGCTTAAGACTAGCGGCTTACAATGAGCAGTTCTTC
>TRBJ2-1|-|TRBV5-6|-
CASSRRTGNEQFF
TGTGCCAGCAGCCGCCGCACGGGCAATGAGCAGTTCTTC
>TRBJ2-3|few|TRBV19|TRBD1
CASTEYRGPRGADTQYF
TGTGCCAGTACCGAATACAGGGGGCCGAGGGGCGCAGATACGCAGTATTTT
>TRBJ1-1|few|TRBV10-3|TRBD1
CAISEQGGTEAFF
TGTGCCATCAGTGAGCAGGGGGGTACTGAAGCTTTCTTT
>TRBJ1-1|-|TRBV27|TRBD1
CASSLSGGGTEAFF
TGTGCCAGCAGTCTGTCAGGGGGCGGCACTGAAGCTTTCTTT
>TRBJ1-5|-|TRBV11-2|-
CASSLGAGSNQPQHF
TGTGCCAGCAGCTTGGGCGCAGGATCTAATCAGCCCCAGCATTTT
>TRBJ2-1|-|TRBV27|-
CASTPGAEIHNEQFF
TGTGCCAGCACCCCAGGGGCAGAAATCCACAATGAGCAGTTCTTC
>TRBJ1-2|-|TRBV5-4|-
CASSLGPTGENYGYTF
TGTGCCAGCAGCTTGGGCCCCACAGGCGAGAACTATGGCTACACCTTC
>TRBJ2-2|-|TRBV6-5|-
CASSLGATGELFF
TGTGCCAGCAGTTTGGGGGCCACCGGGGAGCTGTTTTTT
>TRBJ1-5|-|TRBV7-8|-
CASSLAGGNQPQHF
TGTGCCAGCAGCTTAGCAGGGGGCAATCAGCCCCAGCATTTT
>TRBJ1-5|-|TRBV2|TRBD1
CASSAGGDQPQHF
TGTGCCAGCAGCGCAGGGGGAGACCAGCCCCAGCATTTT
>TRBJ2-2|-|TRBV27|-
CASRKLSPNTGELFF
TGTGCCAGCAGAAAACTATCACCGAACACCGGGGAGCTGTTTTTT
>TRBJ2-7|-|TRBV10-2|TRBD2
CASRPAGGDYEQYF
TGCGCCAGCAGACCAGCGGGAGGCGACTACGAGCAGTACTTC
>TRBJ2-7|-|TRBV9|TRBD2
CASSGGTSGRGQYF
TGTGCCAGCAGCGGAGGGACTAGCGGGAGGGGGCAGTACTTC
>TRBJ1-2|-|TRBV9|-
CASSPRNWKQIRGYGYTF
TGTGCCAGCAGCCCCCGAAACTGGAAGCAAATTCGGGGCTATGGCTACACCTTC
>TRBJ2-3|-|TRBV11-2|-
CASSLVLGSTDTQYF
TGTGCCAGCAGCTTAGTGCTAGGTAGCACAGATACGCAGTATTTT
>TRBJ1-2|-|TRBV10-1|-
CASSESRYGYTF
TGCGCCAGCAGTGAGTCGAGATACGGCTACACCTTC
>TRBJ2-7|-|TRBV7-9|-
CASSFHSGHSNYEQYF
TGTGCCAGCAGCTTCCATAGCGGTCACAGCAACTACGAGCAGTACTTC
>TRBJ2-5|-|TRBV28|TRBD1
CASSLGQIQETQYF
TGTGCCAGCAGTTTGGGACAGATCCAAGAGACCCAGTACTTC